This T cell receptor (beta chain) stems from a study of T cells after yellow fever vaccination. Study-level findings and limits: Clones from primary vaccination mostly reappeared after the booster (96% CD4, approximately 88% CD8).

It was through 5'RACE template switching that TCR cDNA was made, with a universal primer site and UMIs added. MiXCR, applied by TCRdb to the 5' RACE reads, yields one record per CDR3 protein. The sample carries hundreds of thousands of distinct CDR3 sequences, 3.6% recorded once. This clonotype was seen only a few times. Its target is not known. V shed 2 bases and J shed 3 bases, with 15 bases lying between them. The CDR3 loop spans 16 amino acids. From germline, CDR1 is SGHAT and CDR2 FQDESV (reference sequence). This specimen consisted of PBMCs, obtained on the day of the yellow fever booster vaccination. V is TRBV11-1 and J is TRBJ2-3, with no clear D. The sequence was obtained from a man aged 18-30 years who received the YFV17D yellow fever vaccine. The CDR3 DNA reads as TGTGCCAGCAGCTTACCCCTTGGCGCGGTAACAGATACGCAGTATTTT. Its translation is CASSLPLGAVTDTQYF.